This T cell receptor beta chain derives from a study of OX40 agonist ivuxolimab in advanced cancers. Overall study: Ivuxolimab was delivered to patients intravenously every 2 weeks at doses spanning 0.01 to 10 mg/kg. Whole-study results and caveats: Among T cells, CD8+ cells averaged more expanded clones than CD4+ cells. At 0.1 to 3.0 mg/kg, CD4+ and CD8+ blood T cells expanded clonally by week 6.

Of note for this clone: The antigen is undetermined.

Germline V CDR1 and CDR2: SGHTA, FQGTGA. V lost 5 bases and J 2 bases, leaving 11 bases between the germline ends. The CDR3 covers 14 residues. TCRdb's copy holds only in-frame clones and misses some; the assay was immunoSEQ multiplex PCR. The sample holds approximately 100,000 clones, approximately 85% seen once. The clonotype comes from an adult with an advanced solid tumor such as melanoma, head and neck, liver or kidney cancer. The V and J genes are TRBV7-3 and TRBJ2-3; D gene ambiguous. The input for sequencing was CD4+ or CD8+ T cells sorted from blood, taken in a trial of the OX40 agonist ivuxolimab. The CDR3 region has the DNA TGTGCCAGCAGCCCTAACCCAAACACAGATACGCAGTATTTT. It codes for CASSPNPNTDTQYF.